The 21 T cell receptor beta chains listed next were all sequenced from one sample in a study of OX40 agonist ivuxolimab in advanced cancers. TCRdb keeps only in-frame clones here, not all; method: immunoSEQ multiplex PCR. The sample holds under 100,000 clones, 90% seen once. The specimen was CD4+ or CD8+ T cells sorted from blood, collected in a trial of the OX40 agonist ivuxolimab. The receptors shown here come from an adult with an advanced solid tumor such as melanoma, head and neck, liver or kidney cancer.

This clone has a handful of counts. The V gene is TRBV5-1, the J gene TRBJ1-1, with D perhaps matching TRBD1 (5 bases). This CDR3 contains 14 residues. Germline-derived CDR1 and CDR2 are SGHRS and YFSETQ. V was shortened by 5 bases and J by 5 bases, with 16 bases between the two germline ends. CDR3 protein: CASRRDGERTEAFF. The CDR3 nucleotides are TGCGCCAGCAGAAGGGACGGTGAGAGGACTGAAGCTTTCTTT.

The chain couples TRBV10-3 to TRBJ2-3; 8 positions agree with TRBD2. CDR1 is ENHRY and CDR2 is SYGVKD in the germline V gene. The junction had 3 bases not matched to a gene; V was cut back by 0 bases and J by 7 bases. This CDR3 comprises 14 residues. The DNA for the CDR3 is TGTGCCATCAGTGAGTCACTAGCGGTTAATACGCAGTATTTT. Encoded protein: CAISESLAVNTQYF.

This clone was counted once. The rearrangement uses TRBV4-1 and TRBJ2-1; a weak D match, TRBD2 (6 bases). The CDR3 runs to 14 residues. Germline loops: CDR1 MGHRA, CDR2 YSYEKL. Trimming stripped 2 bases from V and 14 bases from J, with 19 bases between. The CDR3 spells CASSQIGRRVSEFF. The CDR3 DNA reads as TGCGCCAGCAGCCAAATTGGGAGGCGGGTCTCAGAGTTCTTC.

This chain's CDR3 is CAWTILAGGLNEQFF. The CDR3 DNA reads TGTGCCTGGACCATACTAGCGGGAGGATTAAATGAGCAGTTCTTC. The V and J genes are TRBV30 and TRBJ2-1; 12 nucleotides align to TRBD2. CDR1 GTSNPN and CDR2 SVGIG come from the germline V gene (reference sequence). The CDR3 length is 15 residues. Germline trimming cut 4 bases from V and 7 bases from J; bases unmatched to any gene: 8.

The V and J genes are TRBV7-3 and TRBJ2-3; D gene unclear. Trimming removed 3 bases at V and 0 bases at J, with 16 bases between. Per germline, CDR1 SGHTA and CDR2 FQGTGA. The CDR3 runs 17 residues. The CDR3 is CASSLGSVGPSTDTQYF. The CDR3 DNA is TGTGCCAGCAGCTTGGGAAGCGTCGGGCCAAGCACAGATACGCAGTATTTT.

V usage is TRBV28 and J usage is TRBJ2-7; TRBD1 matches 12 bases. The junction had 5 bases not matched to a gene; V was cut back by 2 bases and J by 6 bases. Germline V gene data show CDR1 as MDHEN and CDR2 as SYDVKM. The CDR3 extends over 15 amino acids. The CDR3 DNA sequence: TGTGCCAGCAGTTTAGGGGGACAGGGGGCAGGCGAGCAGTACTTC. Translated: CASSLGGQGAGEQYF.

The chain employs TRBV10-3 and TRBJ1-1; weak D call: TRBD1 (5 bases). Per the germline V gene, CDR1 is ENHRY and CDR2 is SYGVKD. The CDR3 has 15 amino acids. V was pared by 3 bases and J by 0 bases, with 11 bases between. The CDR3 sequence: CAISDWGGMNTEAFF. In DNA form, the CDR3 reads TGTGCCATCAGTGATTGGGGGGGAATGAACACTGAAGCTTTCTTT.

CDR3 DNA: TGTGCCAGCAGCTTAGAGACTAGCGGGAGCTGGCGTCGGACCGGGGAGCTGTTTTTT. Its translation is CASSLETSGSWRRTGELFF. The chain uses TRBV7-6 and TRBJ2-2, with 12 bases aligning to TRBD2. The length of the CDR3 is 19 residues. The J segment lost 5 bases and the V segment lost 1 base, leaving 11 bases of the junction unmatched. CDR1 is SGHVS and CDR2 is FNYEAQ in the germline V gene.

This clone has only one observation. This chain links TRBV6-6 with TRBJ2-7, with TRBD2 matching over 7 bases. V lost 2 bases, J lost 0 bases, and 7 bases stayed unmatched. This CDR3 contains 16 residues. The V gene's germline CDR1 is MNHNY and CDR2 SVGAGI (reference sequence). The CDR3, as DNA: TGTGCCAGCAGTTACGCGCCTAGCGGATACTCCTACGAGCAGTACTTC. The encoded protein is CASSYAPSGYSYEQYF.

The rearrangement joins TRBV5-6 to TRBJ2-3; D perhaps matches TRBD2 (5 bases). Germline CDR1 is SGHDT and CDR2 is YYEEEE. V lost 7 bases to trimming and J lost 8 bases, with 17 bases between them. The length of the CDR3 is 13 residues. The CDR3 reads CASLDPAGVTQYF. The CDR3 DNA reads TGTGCCAGCTTGGACCCCGCCGGGGTTACGCAGTATTTT.

V and J are TRBV13 and TRBJ1-4; no reliable D call. The CDR3 sequence is 14 residues long. Germline CDR1 PRHDT, CDR2 FYEKMQ (reference sequence). V lost 5 bases and J 6 bases, leaving 13 bases between the germline ends. CDR3 loop: CASSGGLADEKLFF. CDR3 sequence (DNA): TGTGCCAGCAGCGGTGGTTTGGCTGATGAAAAACTGTTTTTT.

The gene calls are TRBV19 and TRBJ2-2, with TRBD2 matching 9 bases. V trimming: 1 base; J trimming: 0 bases; junction bases outside the gene matches: 6. The CDR3 spans 18 residues. CDR1 is LNHDA, CDR2 SQIVND, per germline (reference sequence). CDR3 loop: CASSIVPPSGANTGELFF. CDR3 nucleotide sequence: TGTGCCAGTAGTATAGTGCCCCCTAGCGGGGCGAACACCGGGGAGCTGTTTTTT.

The table lists this clone with a count of one. The rearrangement uses TRBV13 and TRBJ2-3; TRBD1 or TRBD2 may be the D gene (6 bases each). The CDR3 has 14 residues. Trimming cost V 6 bases and J 1 base, with 11 bases left between them. Germline V CDR1 and CDR2: PRHDT, FYEKMQ (reference sequence). CDR3 in amino acids: CASRLRGGTDTQYF. DNA for the CDR3: TGTGCCAGCAGATTGAGGGGGGGCACAGATACGCAGTATTTT.

The chain uses TRBV7-9 and TRBJ2-7; TRBD1 matches 10 bases. V trimming: 5 bases; J trimming: 5 bases; junction bases outside the gene matches: 6. The CDR3 covers 14 residues. Germline loops: CDR1 SEHNR, CDR2 FQNEAQ (reference sequence). As DNA, the CDR3 is TGTGCCAGCAGCCCGGACAGGGGGTTTAACGAGCAGTACTTC. Its protein product is CASSPDRGFNEQYF.

The rearrangement links TRBV6-1 to TRBJ2-3; no clear D gene. Trimming shortened V by 6 bases and J by 3 bases, and 7 bases separated the two germline ends. CDR3 size: 12 residues. Germline lookup yields CDR1 MNHNS and CDR2 SASEGT. The CDR3 protein is CASRDLTDTQYF. CDR3 bases: TGTGCCAGCAGAGACTTAACAGATACGCAGTATTTT.

The rearrangement joins TRBV6-1 to TRBJ1-5, with D perhaps matching TRBD1 (5 bases). This CDR3 is built from 17 residues. Trimming pared 4 bases from V and 4 bases from J, leaving 20 bases between. CDR1 is MNHNS, CDR2 SASEGT, per germline. The CDR3 sequence is CASSGHGGNPGNQPQHF. The CDR3 bases are TGTGCCAGCAGTGGACATGGAGGGAATCCAGGGAATCAGCCCCAGCATTTT.

V usage is TRBV19 and J usage is TRBJ1-1; D is possibly TRBD1 (6 bases). Germline V gene data show CDR1 as LNHDA and CDR2 as SQIVND (reference sequence). V dropped 3 bases and J dropped 5 bases, with 16 bases sitting between them. There are 15 residues in the CDR3. DNA of the CDR3: TGTGCCAGTAGTATGGAGACAGGCCCTGGAACTGAAGCTTTCTTT. It is translated as CASSMETGPGTEAFF. Together with reference TRBV19 and TRBJ1-1, the CDR3 gives the full variable domain: DGGITQSPKYLFRKEGQNVTLSCEQNLNHDAMYWYRQDPGQGLRLIYYSQIVNDFQKGDIAEGYSVSREKKESFPLTVTSAQKNPTAFYLCASSMETGPGTEAFFGQGTRLTVV.

V and J are TRBV5-4 and TRBJ1-1, with TRBD1 matching 9 bases. The V gene end was trimmed by 4 bases and the J gene end by 7 bases; junction bases not matched to a gene: 5. CDR3 size: 13 residues. Germline V gives CDR1 SGHNT, CDR2 YYREEE (reference sequence). The DNA of the CDR3 is TGTGCCAGCAGCCAACGGACAGGGGATGAAGCTTTCTTT. Protein product: CASSQRTGDEAFF.

CDR3 region: CASSYSSGSSYNEQFF. Written as DNA, the CDR3 is TGCGCCAGCAGCTACTCAAGCGGGAGCTCCTACAATGAGCAGTTCTTC. The V gene is TRBV5-1, the J gene TRBJ2-1, with TRBD2 matching 8 bases. Germline V gene lookup returns CDR1 SGHRS and CDR2 YFSETQ. The CDR3 sequence is 16 residues long. Germline trimming cut 3 bases from V and 0 bases from J; bases unmatched to any gene: 5.

This clone has a single count. The V and J genes are TRBV6-1 and TRBJ2-5, with D possibly TRBD2 on 5 matching bases. The CDR3 has 16 amino acids. Germline-derived CDR1 and CDR2 are MNHNS and SASEGT. The V and J ends lost 0 bases and 0 bases respectively, with 11 bases between them. CDR3 protein: CASSEAEGKYQETQYF. In DNA, the CDR3 is TGTGCCAGCAGTGAAGCTGAGGGAAAGTACCAAGAGACCCAGTACTTC.

The chain couples TRBV7-8 to TRBJ2-7; the D gene is possibly TRBD1 (5 bases). The ends were cut back, 5 bases at V and 3 bases at J, with 11 bases in the middle. The germline gives CDR1 SGHVS, CDR2 FQNEAQ. CDR3 length: 13 residues. This CDR3 reads CASSRSDSYEQYF. DNA for the CDR3: TGTGCCAGCAGCCGAAGCGACAGCTACGAGCAGTACTTC.